This entry lists 19 T cell receptor beta chains sequenced from one sample in a study of blood T cell repertoires in COVID-19. Assay: immunoSEQ multiplex PCR; the TCRdb copy retains only in-frame clones and omits some. The sample carries fewer than 250,000 clones, 70% to 90% recorded once. The sequenced material came from peripheral blood. The receptors derive from a man aged 45-60 years with acute or convalescent COVID-19.

The gene calls are TRBV29-1 and TRBJ2-3; 12 positions agree with TRBD2. This CDR3 comprises 17 residues. CDR1 is SQVTM, CDR2 ANQGSEA, per germline. The trim removed 6 bases at V and 5 bases at J, leaving 15 bases unmatched. The CDR3, as DNA: TGCAGCGTCCTCACTTCCGGGCTAGCGGGGGGGCAAGATACGCAGTATTTT. This encodes CSVLTSGLAGGQDTQYF.

For this clone: The sample contains more than one DNA sequence encoding this CDR3. The chain uses TRBV20-1 and TRBJ2-7; TRBD1 aligns across 10 bases. The CDR3 covers 13 residues. V trimming: 3 bases; J trimming: 4 bases; junction bases outside the gene matches: 3. Germline V lookup: CDR1 DFQATT, CDR2 SNEGSKA (reference sequence). CDR3 loop: CSASRDRGYEQYF. Written as DNA, the CDR3 is TGCAGTGCTAGTAGGGACAGGGGTTACGAGCAGTACTTC.

This chain joins TRBV9 and TRBJ1-4; 7 bases are a match to TRBD1. The germline gives CDR1 SGDLS, CDR2 YYNGEE. After removal of 3 bases from V and 7 bases from J, the junction contained 0 bases not matched to a gene. This CDR3 region has 12 residues. CDR3 in DNA: TGTGCCAGCAGCGGGACAGGTGAAAAACTGTTTTTT. As protein: CASSGTGEKLFF.

Here the CDR3 reads CASSFRQGRNYGYTF. DNA of the CDR3: TGTGCCAGCAGCTTCCGACAGGGTAGAAACTATGGCTACACCTTC. The chain has TRBV14 and TRBJ1-2, with 7 bases lining up with TRBD1. The V gene's germline CDR1 is SGHDN and CDR2 FVKESK. The CDR3 extends over 15 amino acids. With V trimmed by 5 bases and J by 2 bases, 8 bases remained unmatched.

This clone was seen just once. V gene TRBV3-1 (or the pseudogene TRBV3-2) combines with J gene TRBJ2-6; a possible D gene is TRBD2 (6 bases). CDR3 length: 16 residues. The germline V and J ends were trimmed by 3 bases and 0 bases, with 9 bases remaining between them. Germline V CDR1 and CDR2: LGHDT, YNNKEL (reference sequence). CDR3 residues: CASSHGGSSGANVLTF. DNA of the CDR3: TGTGCCAGCAGCCACGGAGGGAGCTCTGGGGCCAACGTCCTGACTTTC.

The chain recombines TRBV5-1 with TRBJ1-6, with 8 positions matching TRBD1. The CDR3 is 16 residues long. Germline-derived CDR1 and CDR2 are SGHRS and YFSETQ. Trimming took 0 bases from V and 6 from J; bases not matched to a gene: 5. The CDR3 region is CASSLDRTGFNSPLHF. Written as DNA, the CDR3 is TGCGCCAGCAGCTTGGACCGGACAGGGTTTAATTCACCCCTCCACTTT.

In its sample, this clone was seen a few times. The rearrangement uses TRBV9 and TRBJ1-6; unclear D gene. The CDR3 has 15 amino acids. Germline assignment: CDR1 SGDLS and CDR2 YYNGEE. V was clipped by 4 bases and J by 11 bases, with 19 bases between them. The CDR3 DNA is TGTGCCAGCAGCTTGCGTGCCGGTCCCCCTCCACCCCTCCACTTT. Protein product: CASSLRAGPPPPLHF.

The chain employs TRBV30 and TRBJ2-7; D is undetermined. V gave up 1 base and J gave up 3 bases, with 16 bases separating them. The CDR3 has 15 amino acids. The V gene's germline CDR1 is GTSNPN and CDR2 SVGIG (reference sequence). The CDR3 DNA reads TGTGCCTGGAGTGAACCAACAGAAACGATCTACGAGCAGTACTTC. Its protein product is CAWSEPTETIYEQYF. Looking up the rest from reference TRBV30 and TRBJ2-7 gives the full variable domain: SQTIHQWPATLVQPVGSPLSLECTVEGTSNPNLYWYRQAAGRGLQLLFYSVGIGQISSEVPQNLSASRPQDRQFILSSKKLLLSDSGFYLCAWSEPTETIYEQYFGPGTRLTVT.

J is TRBJ2-7 and V is TRBV6-5; 7 nucleotides agree with TRBD2. Germline V CDR1 and CDR2: MNHEY, SVGAGI. Unmatched junction bases numbered 4, after V lost 2 bases and J lost 6 bases. CDR3 length: 13 amino acids. CDR3 residues: CASSYAPGGEQYF. The CDR3 nucleotides read TGTGCCAGCAGTTACGCCCCGGGGGGCGAGCAGTACTTC.

The chain joins TRBV10-3 to TRBJ1-2; no firm D call. Looked up from germline, CDR1 is ENHRY and CDR2 is SYGVKD. Trimming removed 1 base from V and 4 bases from J, with 13 bases in between. The CDR3 contains 15 residues. The CDR3 spells CAISELAPGAYGYTF. The CDR3 DNA sequence: TGTGCCATCAGTGAGTTAGCGCCGGGAGCCTATGGCTACACCTTC.

The J gene is TRBJ1-2, the V gene TRBV28, with D tentatively TRBD1 (5 bases). Germline CDR1 reads MDHEN; CDR2 reads SYDVKM. Trimming shortened V by 6 bases and J by 8 bases, and 16 bases separated the two germline ends. The CDR3 spans 13 residues. The CDR3 spells CASSSSGANGYTF. CDR3 sequence (DNA): TGTGCCAGCAGCTCATCTGGGGCCAACGGCTACACCTTC.

The rearrangement uses TRBV5-6 and TRBJ2-4; D unclear. CDR1 is SGHDT and CDR2 is YYEEEE in the germline V gene. This CDR3 is 14 amino acids long. V lost 5 bases to trimming and J lost 0 bases, with 9 bases between them. Written as DNA, the CDR3 is TGTGCCAGCAGGACATCTATAGCCAAAAACATTCAGTACTTC. It is translated as CASRTSIAKNIQYF.

V and J are TRBV20-1 and TRBJ2-5, with D possibly being TRBD2 (7 bases). Germline V gene data show CDR1 as DFQATT and CDR2 as SNEGSKA (reference sequence). The germline V and J ends were trimmed by 3 bases and 5 bases, with 16 bases remaining between them. The length of the CDR3 is 14 residues. CDR3 sequence (DNA): TGCAGTGCTAGTACTCGGGGGGCGATGGAGACCCAGTACTTC. Its protein product is CSASTRGAMETQYF.

This clone was seen once. The chain combines TRBV11-2 with TRBJ2-7, with D possibly being TRBD1 (5 bases). The germline V and J ends were trimmed by 1 base and 6 bases, with 13 bases remaining between them. The CDR3 sequence is 14 residues long. Per the germline V gene, CDR1 is SGHAT and CDR2 is FQNNGV. In DNA form, the CDR3 reads TGTGCCAGCAGCTTAGGACAGTACGTGAGCGAGCAGTACTTC. Translated: CASSLGQYVSEQYF.

This rearrangement joins TRBV7-3 to TRBJ2-1; possible D gene TRBD1, 6 bases. V was trimmed by 3 bases and J by 4 bases, leaving 7 bases between them. The CDR3 totals 13 residues. CDR1 and CDR2 from the germline V gene are SGHTA and FQGTGA. This chain's CDR3 is CASSLDRYNEQFF. CDR3 nucleotide sequence: TGTGCCAGCAGCTTGGACAGATACAATGAGCAGTTCTTC. Drawing the rest from reference TRBV7-3 and TRBJ2-1, the complete variable domain is GAGVSQTPSNKVTEKGKYVELRCDPISGHTALYWYRQSLGQGPEFLIYFQGTGAADDSGLPNDRFFAVRPEGSVSTLKIQRTERGDSAVYLCASSLDRYNEQFFGPGTRLTVL.

A note on this clone: The conserved final phenylalanine or tryptophan is absent from the CDR3, which likely points to a read error. The DNA is left out, because the CDR3 cannot be placed on it with certainty; the CDR3 is given as TCRdb lists it. The genes are TRBV21-1 and TRBJ2-7; the table's D gene call, TRBD1, was not cross checked with the DNA. TRBV21-1 is a pseudogene locus. The CDR3 is 15 residues long, counting both termini. The CDR3 protein is CASSSKTGQALRSSL.

The genes are TRBV7-3 and TRBJ1-1; TRBD1 aligns across 7 bases. The V and J ends lost 2 bases and 5 bases, in that order; junction bases with no gene match: 11. Germline V gene lookup returns CDR1 SGHTA and CDR2 FQGTGA. The CDR3 runs 16 residues. The CDR3 DNA reads as TGTGCCAGCAGCTTAGAAGGGGACAGCTACGGGACTGAAGCTTTCTTT. It translates to CASSLEGDSYGTEAFF.

The chain couples TRBV6-1 to TRBJ2-1, with TRBD2 matching 11 bases. This CDR3 comprises 15 residues. CDR1 MNHNS and CDR2 SASEGT come from the germline V gene. Trimming cost V 2 bases and J 9 bases; bases outside gene matches: 6. The CDR3 DNA is TGTGCCAGCAGTGAATTAGCGGGAGGGCCTGGTGAGCAGTTCTTC. It translates to CASSELAGGPGEQFF.

The CDR3 DNA sequence: TGTGCCACCAGCAGAGTCAAGGCGGCCGGTGGAAACACCATATATTTT. Translating gives CATSRVKAAGGNTIYF. The rearrangement joins TRBV15 to TRBJ1-3; D gene uncertain. Trimming took 1 base from V and 3 from J, leaving 13 bases between them. The CDR3 extends over 16 amino acids. Germline CDR1 is LNHNV and CDR2 is YYDKDF (reference sequence). Together with reference TRBV15 and TRBJ1-3, the CDR3 gives the full variable domain: DAMVIQNPRYQVTQFGKPVTLSCSQTLNHNVMYWYQQKSSQAPKLLFHYYDKDFNNEADTPDNFQSRRPNTSFCFLDIRSPGLGDTAMYLCATSRVKAAGGNTIYFGEGSWLTVV.